Below, one T cell receptor beta chain is given with its context. Its specificity is unknown. The investigators introduced synthetic TCR analog templates into each PCR as spikes. Assay: immunoSEQ multiplex PCR; the TCRdb copy retains only in-frame clones and omits some. The profile shows some 97,000 clones, about 90% of them singletons. This sample was included in a study of PD-L1 blockade in urothelial cancer. With V trimmed by 4 bases and J by 0 bases, 11 bases remained unmatched. This CDR3 contains 17 residues. Germline lookup yields CDR1 LNHDA and CDR2 SQIVND (reference sequence). Notes on the study in general: Better progression-free and overall survival followed lower pretreatment blood clonality.

Sequences were derived from PBMCs, sampled around atezolizumab (anti-PD-L1) treatment. This chain uses TRBV19 with TRBJ1-2, with 7 bases fitting TRBD1. The TCR originated in a woman older than 75 with urothelial cancer. CDR3 nucleotide sequence: TGTGCCAGTAGTAATGGCAAACCGGGACAGCCTAACTATGGCTACACCTTC. It yields the protein CASSNGKPGQPNYGYTF.